This T cell receptor beta chain is from a study of blood T cell repertoires in COVID-19. Looking at the study overall: Acute and convalescent COVID-19 samples came from the United States, Italy and Spain.

Enrollment of patients from Seattle took place during active infection, with longitudinal follow-up. Per the germline V gene, CDR1 is SGHKS and CDR2 is YYEKEE (reference sequence). V gave up 0 bases and J gave up 4 bases, with 10 bases separating them. The CDR3 sequence is 15 residues long. Per the study methods: By means of reference gene primer amplification, nucleated cell counts were estimated. Data came from immunoSEQ multiplex PCR; TCRdb stores just in-frame clones and leaves some out. The V and J calls and the clone size are those of that table, but D and trimming were determined from the DNA. The sample shows about 90,000 clones, 89% of them seen only once.

This TCR came from a man in his fifties with COVID-19, enrolled during active disease. V gene TRBV5-5 combines with J gene TRBJ2-2; D is perhaps TRBD1 (6 bases). The sequenced sample consisted of peripheral blood. This CDR3 reads CASSLDRVITGELFF. In DNA form, the CDR3 reads TGTGCCAGCAGCTTGGACAGGGTGATCACCGGGGAGCTGTTTTTT.